This TCR beta chain was sequenced in a study of response to subunit inactivated influenza vaccine. Study findings and constraints: Authors suggested seasonal influenza vaccinations each recruit few new T cells.

TCRdb re-called the RT-PCR reads with MiXCR, one entry per CDR3 protein. Here the sample spans about half a million distinct CDR3 sequences, roughly 11% being singletons. V lost 6 bases and J lost 6; bases outside the gene matches: 7. This CDR3 is 14 amino acids long. Germline V gene lookup returns CDR1 DFQATT and CDR2 SNEGSKA (reference sequence). With regard to this clonotype: The antigen is not known.

Sequenced material: PBMCs from blood, taken around seven weeks after vaccination. The sequence came from a man aged 45-65 years who received an inactivated influenza vaccine. V is TRBV20-1 and J is TRBJ2-1; 11 bases match TRBD2. The CDR3, as DNA: TGCAGTGCAATACTAGCGGGAGTGCGCAATGAGCAGTTCTTC. This gives the protein CSAILAGVRNEQFF.